This TCR beta chain was obtained from a study of vaccination and CD4 T cells after COVID-19. Treatment of the sample: roughly ten-day PBMC culture with coronavirus spike peptide pools or control peptides (ViraFEST assay). CD4+ T-cell collection from the unexposed donor predated the COVID-19 pandemic (2011-2018). Sequencing of the DNA from cultured CD4+ T cells was carried out with the Oncomine TCR Beta short-read assay. It was from cultured CD4+ T cells that genomic DNA was extracted. TCRdb re-analysed the PCR reads in MiXCR, keeping a single row per CDR3 protein. The profile shows 8,500 to 13,000 distinct CDR3 sequences, about 29% of them singletons. Study observations and caveats: A median of approximately 88% of reactive clones, in convalescent patients, became evident only post-vaccination. Analysis covered relatively few convalescent patients and lacked any early post-infection timepoints.

The CDR3 loop spans 13 amino acids. Deletions cut 3 bases from V and 4 bases from J, with 9 bases between. The germline V gene encodes CDR1 LNHDA and CDR2 SQIVND (reference sequence). This clonotype was counted a few times. Antigen specificity is unknown. Sequencing was done on a sample of CD4+ T cells from blood, cultured in vitro. The clonotype comes from a human donor in good health. The chain employs TRBV19 and TRBJ1-2; D is undetermined. The DNA of the CDR3 is TGTGCCAGTAGTATGGTCAGATGCTATGGCTACACCTTC. Translated: CASSMVRCYGYTF.